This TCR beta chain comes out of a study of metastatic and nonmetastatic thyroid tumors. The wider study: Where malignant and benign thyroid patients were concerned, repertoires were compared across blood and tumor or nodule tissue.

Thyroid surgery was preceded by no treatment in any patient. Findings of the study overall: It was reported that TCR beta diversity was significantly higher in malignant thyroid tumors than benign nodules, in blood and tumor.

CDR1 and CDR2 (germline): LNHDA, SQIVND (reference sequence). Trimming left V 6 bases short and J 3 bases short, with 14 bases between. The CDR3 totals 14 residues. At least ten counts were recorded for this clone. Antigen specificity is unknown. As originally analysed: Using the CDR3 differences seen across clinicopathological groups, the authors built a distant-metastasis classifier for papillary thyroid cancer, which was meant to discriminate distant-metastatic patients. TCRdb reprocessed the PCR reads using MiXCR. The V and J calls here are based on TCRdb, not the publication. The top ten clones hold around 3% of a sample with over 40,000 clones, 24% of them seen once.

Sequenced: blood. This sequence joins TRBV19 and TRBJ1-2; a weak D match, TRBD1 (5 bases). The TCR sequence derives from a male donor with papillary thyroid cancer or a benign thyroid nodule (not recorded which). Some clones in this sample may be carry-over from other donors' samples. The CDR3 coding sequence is TGTGCCAGTAGACCTCCCGGGGGATACTATGGCTACACCTTC. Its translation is CASRPPGGYYGYTF.